Below are 30 T cell receptor beta chains sequenced from a single sample in a study of T cell changes during pregnancy in multiple sclerosis. The method was immunoSEQ multiplex PCR; TCRdb's version includes in-frame clones alone and lacks a portion of them. Of 55,000 to 85,000 clones listed, under 95% were seen once; the top ten hold almost 1.5%. The material sequenced was peripheral blood, taken after pregnancy. The receptors come from a female donor with multiple sclerosis, enrolled in a pregnancy study.

This chain joins TRBV11-1 and TRBJ2-1, with D hard to call. Trimming cost V 8 bases and J 2 bases, with 13 bases left between them. This CDR3 region has 14 residues. CDR1 is SGHAT and CDR2 is FQDESV in the germline V gene (reference sequence). DNA for the CDR3: TGTGCCAGCTCCTTCCAGCGAACCTACAATGAGCAGTTCTTC. Protein sequence: CASSFQRTYNEQFF.

Only a few counts were recorded for this clone. The rearrangement uses TRBV7-9 and TRBJ1-1; D unclear. V was shortened by 1 base and J by 0 bases, with 6 bases between the two germline ends. The CDR3 length is 14 residues. Germline V gives CDR1 SEHNR, CDR2 FQNEAQ (reference sequence). The CDR3 DNA sequence: TGTGCCAGCAGCTTAGGAGGGATGAACACTGAAGCTTTCTTT. This encodes CASSLGGMNTEAFF.

In nucleotides, the CDR3 is TGTGCCAGCAGCGCGATCGGGACTAGGGGTAATGAGCAGTTCTTC. Translating it yields CASSAIGTRGNEQFF. The V and J genes are TRBV9 and TRBJ2-1; 8 bases match TRBD2. The CDR3 has 15 residues. With V trimmed by 3 bases and J by 7 bases, 9 bases remained unmatched. Germline V gives CDR1 SGDLS, CDR2 YYNGEE.

CDR3 protein: CASSPADRKYQETQYF. The CDR3 coding sequence is TGTGCCAGCTCACCAGCGGACAGGAAGTACCAAGAGACCCAGTACTTC. The chain has TRBV18 and TRBJ2-5, with TRBD1 matching over 7 bases. This CDR3 contains 16 residues. Trimming cost V 2 bases and J 0 bases; bases outside gene matches: 6. Per the germline V gene, CDR1 is KGHSH and CDR2 is LQKENI.

In DNA, the CDR3 is TGTGCCAGCAGCTTAGGGGGCAGGCCGTTCACTGAAGCTTTCTTT. This sequence encodes CASSLGGRPFTEAFF. The rearrangement joins TRBV7-2 to TRBJ1-1; D possibly corresponds to TRBD1 (5 bases). V lost 1 base, J lost 4 bases, and 13 bases lay in between. The V gene's germline CDR1 is SGHTA and CDR2 FQGNSA. CDR3 length equals 15 residues.

The rearrangement links TRBV5-4 to TRBJ2-5, with 11 bases matching TRBD2. Germline values: CDR1 SGHNT, CDR2 YYREEE (reference sequence). Trimming removed 6 bases from V and 2 bases from J; junction bases left unmatched: 6. The CDR3 spans 15 residues. The CDR3 nucleotides read TGTGCCAGCACCCTGGGGACTAGCGGACAAGAGACCCAGTACTTC. Its translation: CASTLGTSGQETQYF.

The rearrangement uses TRBV5-6 and TRBJ2-1; 9 nucleotides match TRBD2. With 1 base clipped from V and 5 bases from J, the junction kept 7 bases outside the gene matches. The CDR3 has 16 amino acids. Germline V lookup: CDR1 SGHDT, CDR2 YYEEEE. This CDR3 reads CASSLWAGGPNNEQFF. The CDR3 DNA is TGTGCCAGCAGCTTGTGGGCGGGAGGGCCTAACAATGAGCAGTTCTTC. Filled out from reference TRBV5-6 and TRBJ2-1, the complete variable domain reads DAGVTQSPTHLIKTRGQQVTLRCSPKSGHDTVSWYQQALGQGPQFIFQYYEEEERQRGNFPDRFSGHQFPNYSSELNVNALLLGDSALYLCASSLWAGGPNNEQFFGPGTRLTVL.

This clone was detected only a few times. The V gene is TRBV6-1, the J gene TRBJ1-5; TRBD1 matches at 10 bases. Trimming took 6 bases from V and 3 from J; bases not matched to a gene: 5. Germline values: CDR1 MNHNS, CDR2 SASEGT. The length of the CDR3 is 15 residues. The CDR3 protein is CASRGGTGVNQPQHF. CDR3 bases: TGTGCCAGCAGAGGGGGGACAGGGGTCAATCAGCCCCAGCATTTT.

This chain connects TRBV5-1 to TRBJ1-2, with 9 nucleotides matching TRBD1. The CDR3 is 13 residues long. Germline V gene data show CDR1 as SGHRS and CDR2 as YFSETQ. The V segment lost 3 bases and the J segment 6 bases; nucleotides outside the gene matches: 3. The CDR3 here is CASSWTGVHGYTF. The CDR3 DNA is TGCGCCAGCAGCTGGACAGGGGTGCATGGCTACACCTTC.

This clone is a singleton in its sample. The J gene is TRBJ1-2, the V gene TRBV9; TRBD1 agrees at 10 bases. The CDR3 is made up of 16 amino acids. V trimming: 0 bases; J trimming: 4 bases; junction bases outside the gene matches: 6. Looked up from germline, CDR1 is SGDLS and CDR2 is YYNGEE. For the CDR3, the DNA is TGTGCCAGCAGCGTAGTGGACAGGGGGAGAATCTATGGCTACACCTTC. Protein sequence: CASSVVDRGRIYGYTF.

The chain joins TRBV2 to TRBJ2-7, with a weak D call TRBD2 (6 bases). The V gene's germline CDR1 is SNHLY and CDR2 FYNNEI. The V gene lost 4 bases and the J gene lost 2 bases, with 12 bases spanning the gap. The CDR3 is 14 amino acids. CDR3 loop: CASSGGLLPYEQYF. CDR3 in DNA: TGTGCCAGCAGTGGGGGACTCCTACCCTACGAGCAGTACTTC.

The V and J genes are TRBV4-3 and TRBJ2-7, with TRBD1 matching 12 bases. Trimming removed 0 bases from V and 6 bases from J; junction bases left unmatched: 6. There are 16 residues in the CDR3. Germline assignment: CDR1 LGHNA and CDR2 YSLEER. CDR3 nucleotide sequence: TGCGCCAGCAGCCAAGATAGCGGGACAGGGGGCGCCGAGCAGTACTTC. Residues: CASSQDSGTGGAEQYF.

Notes on this clone: In the same sample, other DNA sequences code for this CDR3. J is TRBJ2-3 and V is TRBV6-4; tentative D call: TRBD2 (6 bases). Trimming removed 0 bases from V and 0 bases from J, with 7 bases in between. Germline loops: CDR1 MRHNA, CDR2 SNTAGT. The length of the CDR3 is 15 residues. The CDR3 coding sequence is TGTGCCAGCAGTGACTCGGCGGGAAGCACAGATACGCAGTATTTT. Its translation: CASSDSAGSTDTQYF.

This chain links TRBV6-4 with TRBJ2-3; TRBD2 matches at 11 bases. Germline values: CDR1 MRHNA, CDR2 SNTAGT. Trimming took 6 bases from V and 1 from J; bases not matched to a gene: 6. CDR3 length: 16 amino acids. The CDR3: CASSETGLAGTDTQYF. CDR3 bases: TGTGCCAGCAGCGAGACGGGACTAGCGGGCACAGATACGCAGTATTTT.

This clone showed up just once. The chain joins TRBV11-2 to TRBJ2-5; the D is unclear. V was pared by 3 bases and J by 2 bases, with 16 bases between. The CDR3 length is 16 residues. CDR1 is SGHAT, CDR2 FQNNGV, per germline. The CDR3 protein is CASSFSPRLSQETQYF. CDR3 DNA: TGTGCCAGCAGCTTCTCTCCCCGGTTATCTCAAGAGACCCAGTACTTC.

The genes are TRBV19 and TRBJ2-2, with TRBD2 as a possible D gene (5 bases). The V gene lost 6 bases and the J gene lost 6 bases, with 14 bases spanning the gap. The CDR3 length is 14 residues. The germline CDR1 and CDR2 sequences are LNHDA and SQIVND (reference sequence). CDR3 residues: CASSIRQEAGELFF. CDR3 bases: TGTGCCAGTAGCATCCGGCAGGAGGCCGGGGAGCTGTTTTTT.

This clone was detected once. The CDR3 coding sequence is TGCGCCAGCACCTATTCGGGACAGCAAGAGACCCAGTACTTC. Encoded protein: CASTYSGQQETQYF. The chain carries TRBV5-1 and TRBJ2-5; 7 bases line up with TRBD1. The V segment lost 6 bases and the J segment 2 bases; nucleotides outside the gene matches: 7. Germline values: CDR1 SGHRS, CDR2 YFSETQ. This CDR3 region has 14 residues.

The rearrangement uses TRBV6-4 and TRBJ1-4; 9 bases are shared with TRBD1. V shed 10 bases, J shed 13 bases, and the junction held 16 bases outside the gene matches. The CDR3 loop spans 14 amino acids. Germline CDR1 and CDR2: MRHNA and SNTAGT. CDR3 sequence: CATGRPGQGEPLFF. CDR3 nucleotide sequence: TGTGCCACCGGTAGACCGGGACAGGGAGAACCACTGTTTTTT.

The chain uses TRBV18 and TRBJ1-1, with 10 bases aligning to TRBD1. CDR1 and CDR2 (germline): KGHSH, LQKENI. The CDR3 runs to 17 residues. Unmatched junction bases numbered 4, after V lost 0 bases and J lost 0 bases. The CDR3 nucleotides read TGTGCCAGCTCACCACCCAAGACAGGGGGCGTGAACACTGAAGCTTTCTTT. It specifies CASSPPKTGGVNTEAFF.

The chain links TRBV7-8 to TRBJ1-1, with a weak D call TRBD1 (6 bases). CDR3 size: 14 residues. CDR1 SGHVS and CDR2 FQNEAQ come from the germline V gene. The V gene lost 3 bases and the J gene lost 6 bases, with 14 bases spanning the gap. The CDR3 coding sequence is TGTGCCAGCAGCTTCCATACAGGGCCGGCTGAAGCTTTCTTT. It is translated as CASSFHTGPAEAFF.

The chain uses TRBV30 and TRBJ2-7, with TRBD2 matching over 12 bases. CDR3 length equals 15 residues. Germline CDR1 GTSNPN, CDR2 SVGIG (reference sequence). J gave up 4 bases and V 3 bases, and 7 bases lay outside the gene matches. In nucleotides, the CDR3 is TGTGCCTGGAGCGAGGATCTAGCGGGAGGGTACGAGCAGTACTTC. Encoded protein: CAWSEDLAGGYEQYF. Using reference TRBV30 and TRBJ2-7 for the parts outside the CDR3, the full variable domain is SQTIHQWPATLVQPVGSPLSLECTVEGTSNPNLYWYRQAAGRGLQLLFYSVGIGQISSEVPQNLSASRPQDRQFILSSKKLLLSDSGFYLCAWSEDLAGGYEQYFGPGTRLTVT.

The gene calls are TRBV7-2 and TRBJ1-1; weak D call: TRBD1 (6 bases). Between the trimmed V and J ends, which lost 6 bases and 6 bases, there was a span of 17 bases. The length of the CDR3 is 14 residues. Germline loops: CDR1 SGHTA, CDR2 FQGNSA. The CDR3 spells CASRKQGDRSEAFF. CDR3 nucleotide sequence: TGTGCCAGCAGGAAACAGGGCGATCGTTCTGAAGCTTTCTTT.

The CDR3 coding sequence is TGTGCCTGGAGGGGGACAATGGGACGCTACTACGAGCAGTACTTC. Its protein product is CAWRGTMGRYYEQYF. The J gene is TRBJ2-7, the V gene TRBV30; tentative D call: TRBD1 (6 bases). Trimming took 3 bases from V and 3 from J, leaving 18 bases between them. This CDR3 contains 15 residues. Per germline, CDR1 GTSNPN and CDR2 SVGIG (reference sequence).

This chain links TRBV5-1 with TRBJ2-1, with D possibly being TRBD2 (6 bases). The germline V gene has CDR1 SGHRS and CDR2 YFSETQ. The CDR3 is 14 amino acids. Trimming stripped 8 bases from V and 5 bases from J, with 17 bases between. CDR3 DNA sequence: TGCGCCAGTAATACCGGGAGAGATAACAATGAGCAGTTCTTC. Its translation is CASNTGRDNNEQFF.

CDR3 amino acids: CASSTRQGVEQYF. The CDR3, as DNA: TGTGCCAGCAGCACTAGACAGGGGGTCGAGCAGTACTTC. The chain employs TRBV5-5 and TRBJ2-7, with 9 bases that match TRBD1. Trimming removed 4 bases from V and 6 bases from J; junction bases left unmatched: 5. This CDR3 spans 13 amino acids. Germline V gene sequence: CDR1 SGHKS, CDR2 YYEKEE (reference sequence). Filled out from reference TRBV5-5 and TRBJ2-7, the complete variable domain reads DAGVTQSPTHLIKTRGQQVTLRCSPISGHKSVSWYQQVLGQGPQFIFQYYEKEERGRGNFPDRFSARQFPNYSSELNVNALLLGDSALYLCASSTRQGVEQYFGPGTRLTVT.

This clone was detected only once. The chain recombines TRBV18 with TRBJ2-1; 7 nucleotides line up with TRBD1. V was pared by 5 bases and J by 7 bases, with 5 bases of the junction left unmatched. Germline assignment: CDR1 KGHSH and CDR2 LQKENI. The CDR3 loop spans 13 amino acids. DNA for the CDR3: TGTGCCAGCTCAACCGACAGGGAAAATGAGCAGTTCTTC. Translation: CASSTDRENEQFF.

This rearrangement joins TRBV7-7 to TRBJ2-7; TRBD1 matches 7 bases. Germline V gene data show CDR1 as SSHAT and CDR2 as FNYEAQ (reference sequence). Trimming at V came to 5 bases and at J to 7 bases, leaving 11 bases not matched to a gene. The CDR3 is 14 residues long. As DNA, the CDR3 is TGTGCCAGCAGCCCCTCGACAGGGTCTGGAGAGCAGTACTTC. This sequence encodes CASSPSTGSGEQYF.

The chain combines TRBV25-1 with TRBJ2-3; D gene uncertain. Trimming took 5 bases from V and 1 from J, leaving 10 bases between them. Germline V gene data show CDR1 as MGHDK and CDR2 as SYGVNS. The CDR3 extends over 14 amino acids. The CDR3 coding sequence is TGTGCCAGCAGTTCCAATGGAGGCACAGATACGCAGTATTTT. As protein: CASSSNGGTDTQYF.

The rearrangement links TRBV5-1 to TRBJ1-2, with a weak D call TRBD1 (6 bases). The CDR3 length is 13 residues. CDR1 is SGHRS, CDR2 YFSETQ, per germline. Trimming left V 2 bases short and J 2 bases short, with 7 bases between. CDR3 loop: CASSLGTNYGYTF. The CDR3 DNA sequence: TGCGCCAGCAGCTTAGGGACAAACTATGGCTACACCTTC.

This clone has only one observation. The rearrangement links TRBV30 to TRBJ1-5, with TRBD1 as a possible D gene (5 bases). This CDR3 region has 15 residues. Germline V lookup: CDR1 GTSNPN, CDR2 SVGIG (reference sequence). V was pared by 3 bases and J by 1 base, with 13 bases between. The DNA for the CDR3 is TGTGCCTGGAGCGAAAAGGCAGGGAGCAATCAGCCCCAGCATTTT. It codes for CAWSEKAGSNQPQHF.